Described below is a single T cell receptor (beta chain) sequence and its context. Its antigen is still unknown. One base away there is no much larger clone; base qualities are not given. The data belong to a study of T cell changes during pregnancy in multiple sclerosis (dated by TCRdb to between 2018 and 2021). Notes on the research overall: Changes in the T cell repertoire over the course of pregnancy were examined in this study in women with multiple sclerosis.

The protocol used for the library was the immunoSEQ multiplex PCR assay. TCRdb limited this immuneACCESS table to in-frame rearrangements with V and J called. A share of clones is missing; checked studies link under half to unresolved V genes, and the rest is unexplained. This sample lists approximately 85,000 clones; approximately 89% were detected once. Of the sample, 2.5% to 3% is held by the ten largest clones. For CDR1 and CDR2, the germline V gene lists SNHLY and FYNNEI. Trimming removed 5 bases from V and 11 bases from J; the gene matches leave 9 bases unexplained. The CDR3 numbers 13 residues from cysteine through phenylalanine. The CDR3 DNA has 39 bases and is translated from base 1.

Sequenced material: peripheral blood, taken in the first trimester of pregnancy. The TCR sequence derives from a female donor with multiple sclerosis, enrolled in a pregnancy study. This chain joins TRBV2 to TRBJ1-1; 9 bases in the middle match TRBD1. The DNA is TGTGCCAGCAGTAGACAGGGGGAGCGTGCGGCTTTCTTT. Its translation reads: CASSRQGERAAFF.